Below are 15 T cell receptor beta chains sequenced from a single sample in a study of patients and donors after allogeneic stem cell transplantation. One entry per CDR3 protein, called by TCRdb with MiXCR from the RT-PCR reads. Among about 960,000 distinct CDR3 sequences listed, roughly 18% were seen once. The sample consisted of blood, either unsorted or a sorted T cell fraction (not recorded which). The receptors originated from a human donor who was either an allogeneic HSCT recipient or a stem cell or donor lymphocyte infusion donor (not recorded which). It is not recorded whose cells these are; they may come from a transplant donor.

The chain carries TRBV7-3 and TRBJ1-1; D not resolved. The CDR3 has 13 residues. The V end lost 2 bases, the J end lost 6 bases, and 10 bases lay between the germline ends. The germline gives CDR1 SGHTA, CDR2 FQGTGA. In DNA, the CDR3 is TGTGCCAGCAGCTTAGGGTCCCACCCTGAAGCTTTCTTT. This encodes CASSLGSHPEAFF.

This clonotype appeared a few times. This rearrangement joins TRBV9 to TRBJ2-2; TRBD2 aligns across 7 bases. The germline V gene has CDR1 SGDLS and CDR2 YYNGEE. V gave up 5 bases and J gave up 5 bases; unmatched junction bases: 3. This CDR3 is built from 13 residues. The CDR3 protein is CASRGGVTGELFF. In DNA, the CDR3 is TGTGCCAGCAGGGGAGGGGTGACCGGGGAGCTGTTTTTT.

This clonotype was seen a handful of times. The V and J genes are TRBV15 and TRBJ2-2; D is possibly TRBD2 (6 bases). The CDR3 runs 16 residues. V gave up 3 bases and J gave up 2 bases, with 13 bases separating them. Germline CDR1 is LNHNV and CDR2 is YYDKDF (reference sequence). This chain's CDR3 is CATSSFAGFNTGELFF. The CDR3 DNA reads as TGTGCCACCAGCAGTTTTGCGGGATTTAACACCGGGGAGCTGTTTTTT.

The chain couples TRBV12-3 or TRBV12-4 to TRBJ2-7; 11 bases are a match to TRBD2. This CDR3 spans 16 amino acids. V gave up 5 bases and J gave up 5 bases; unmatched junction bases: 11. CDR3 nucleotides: TGTGCCAGCAGTCCTCTACTAGCGGGAGTGAAGAACGAGCAGTACTTC. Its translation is CASSPLLAGVKNEQYF.

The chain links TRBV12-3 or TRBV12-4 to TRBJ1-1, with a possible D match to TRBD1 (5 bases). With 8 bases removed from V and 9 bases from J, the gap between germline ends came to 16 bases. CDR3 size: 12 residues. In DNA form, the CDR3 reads TGTGCCAGCCCGACCCATGACAGAAAAGCTTTCTTT. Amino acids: CASPTHDRKAFF.

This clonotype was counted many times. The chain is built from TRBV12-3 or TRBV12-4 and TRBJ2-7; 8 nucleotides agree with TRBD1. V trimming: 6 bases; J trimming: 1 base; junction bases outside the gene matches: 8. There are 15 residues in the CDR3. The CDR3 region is CASRPRDRRSYEQYF. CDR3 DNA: TGTGCCAGCAGACCTCGGGACAGGCGGTCCTACGAGCAGTACTTC.

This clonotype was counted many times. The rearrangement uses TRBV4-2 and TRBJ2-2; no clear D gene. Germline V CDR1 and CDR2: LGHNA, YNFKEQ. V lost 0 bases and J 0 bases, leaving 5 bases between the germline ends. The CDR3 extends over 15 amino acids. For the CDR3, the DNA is TGTGCCAGCAGCCAAGAGGGATCGAACACCGGGGAGCTGTTTTTT. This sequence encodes CASSQEGSNTGELFF.

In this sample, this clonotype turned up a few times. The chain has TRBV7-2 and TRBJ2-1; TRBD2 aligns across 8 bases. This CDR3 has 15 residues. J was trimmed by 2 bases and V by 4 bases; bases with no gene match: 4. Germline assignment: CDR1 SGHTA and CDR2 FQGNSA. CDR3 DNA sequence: TGTGCCAGCAGCTCCGGGACTAGGCCCTACAATGAGCAGTTCTTC. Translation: CASSSGTRPYNEQFF.

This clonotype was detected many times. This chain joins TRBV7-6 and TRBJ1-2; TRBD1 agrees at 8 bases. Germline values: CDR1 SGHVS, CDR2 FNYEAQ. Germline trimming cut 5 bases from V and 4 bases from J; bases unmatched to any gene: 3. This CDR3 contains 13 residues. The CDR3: CASSLGTGYGYTF. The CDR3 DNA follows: TGTGCCAGCAGCCTCGGGACAGGCTATGGCTACACCTTC.

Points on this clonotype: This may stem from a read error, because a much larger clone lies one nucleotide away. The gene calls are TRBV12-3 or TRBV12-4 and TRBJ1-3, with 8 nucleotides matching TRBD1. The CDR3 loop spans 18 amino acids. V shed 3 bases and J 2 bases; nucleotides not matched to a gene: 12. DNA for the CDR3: TGTGCCAGCAGTTTTTCCGGGACAGGAGGTTCGCCTGGAAACACCATATATTTT. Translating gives CASSFSGTGGSPGNTIYF.

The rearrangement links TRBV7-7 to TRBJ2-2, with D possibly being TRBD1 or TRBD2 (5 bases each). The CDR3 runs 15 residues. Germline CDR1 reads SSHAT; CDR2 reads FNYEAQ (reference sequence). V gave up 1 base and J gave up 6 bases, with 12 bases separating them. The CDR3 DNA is TGTGCCAGCAGCTTAGACGAGGGGCGGGCCGGGGAGCTGTTTTTT. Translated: CASSLDEGRAGELFF.

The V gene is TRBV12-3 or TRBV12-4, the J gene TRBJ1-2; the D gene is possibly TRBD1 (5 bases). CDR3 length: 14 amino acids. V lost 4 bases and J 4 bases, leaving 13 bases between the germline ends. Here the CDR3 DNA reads TGTGCCAGCAGTTCTCGGGACGGACTCTATGGCTACACCTTC. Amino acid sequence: CASSSRDGLYGYTF.

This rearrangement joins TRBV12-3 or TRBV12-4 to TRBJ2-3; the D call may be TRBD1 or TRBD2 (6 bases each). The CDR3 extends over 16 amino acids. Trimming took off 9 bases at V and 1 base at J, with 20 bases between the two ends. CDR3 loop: CASGEWRGAGTDTQYF. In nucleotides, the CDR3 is TGTGCCAGTGGGGAATGGAGGGGGGCTGGCACAGATACGCAGTATTTT.

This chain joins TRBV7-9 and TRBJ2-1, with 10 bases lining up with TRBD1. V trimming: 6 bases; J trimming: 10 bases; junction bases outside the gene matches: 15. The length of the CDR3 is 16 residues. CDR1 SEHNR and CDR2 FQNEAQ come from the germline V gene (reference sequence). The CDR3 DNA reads TGTGCCAGCAGAAAGACCGGGACAGGGGTTGTGGCCGAGCAGTTCTTC. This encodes CASRKTGTGVVAEQFF. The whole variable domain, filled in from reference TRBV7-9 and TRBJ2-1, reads DTGVSQNPRHKITKRGQNVTFRCDPISEHNRLYWYRQTLGQGPEFLTYFQNEAQLEKSRLLSDRFSAERPKGSFSTLEIQRTEQGDSAMYLCASRKTGTGVVAEQFFGPGTRLTVL.

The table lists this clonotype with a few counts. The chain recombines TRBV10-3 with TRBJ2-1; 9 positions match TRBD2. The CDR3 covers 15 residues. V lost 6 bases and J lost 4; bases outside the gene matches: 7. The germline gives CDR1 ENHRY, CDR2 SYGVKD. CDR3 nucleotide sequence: TGTGCCATCAGCGGAGCGGGAGGTAGATACAATGAGCAGTTCTTC. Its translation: CAISGAGGRYNEQFF.